Shown below are 22 T cell receptor beta chains from a single sample sequenced in a study of beta chain features in type 1 diabetes. Study-level results: Significant though moderate, a shortening of TCRB CDR3s appeared in all four CD4+ subsets of Type 1 diabetes patients.

Expressed TCRB transcripts were sequenced after all isolated RNA was converted to cDNA. Assay: immunoSEQ multiplex PCR; the TCRdb copy retains only in-frame clones and omits some. Seen here are a few hundred thousand clones, roughly a tenth observed once, and the top ten hold about 0.6%. The antigens for these receptors are not known. The sequenced material came from central memory CD4+ T cells from blood. The receptors were gathered from a man younger than 45 with type 1 diabetes.

The chain is built from TRBV5-1 and TRBJ2-1; 9 bases match TRBD2. The ends lost 0 bases at V and 3 bases at J; junction bases unmatched: 4. The CDR3 totals 16 residues. Germline assignment: CDR1 SGHRS and CDR2 YFSETQ. The CDR3 nucleotides are TGCGCCAGCAGCTTGGACTCTAGCGGGAACTACAATGAGCAGTTCTTC. Amino acids: CASSLDSSGNYNEQFF.

This clone was observed a handful of times. The chain recombines TRBV7-2 with TRBJ2-2; possible D gene TRBD2, 7 bases. Trimming removed 5 bases from V and 4 bases from J, with 14 bases in between. CDR1 SGHTA and CDR2 FQGNSA come from the germline V gene. The CDR3 is 15 amino acids. Written as DNA, the CDR3 is TGTGCCAGCAGCCCGGGAGGACAGTCCACCGGGGAGCTGTTTTTT. This sequence encodes CASSPGGQSTGELFF. Filled out from reference TRBV7-2 and TRBJ2-2, the complete variable domain reads GAGVSQSPSNKVTEKGKDVELRCDPISGHTALYWYRQSLGQGLEFLIYFQGNSAPDKSGLPSDRFSAERTGGSVSTLTIQRTQQEDSAVYLCASSPGGQSTGELFFGEGSRLTVL.

The chain employs TRBV6-6 and TRBJ2-3; D gene uncertain. Trimming removed 6 bases from V and 5 bases from J, with 9 bases in between. From germline, CDR1 is MNHNY and CDR2 SVGAGI (reference sequence). The CDR3 runs 12 residues. The CDR3 loop is CASSPSGDTQYF. CDR3 sequence (DNA): TGTGCCAGCAGCCCCTCAGGAGATACGCAGTATTTT.

This clone was counted a few times. This rearrangement joins TRBV19 to TRBJ2-3; D is unclear. CDR1 and CDR2 from the germline V gene are LNHDA and SQIVND (reference sequence). V dropped 8 bases and J dropped 5 bases, with 11 bases sitting between them. The CDR3 length is 12 residues. The CDR3 protein is CASDADGDTQYF. The CDR3 DNA reads as TGTGCCAGTGACGCTGATGGAGATACGCAGTATTTT.

The rearrangement links TRBV6-1 to TRBJ1-5; D remains unclear. V was trimmed by 5 bases and J by 3 bases, leaving 14 bases between them. The CDR3 sequence is 15 residues long. The germline V gene has CDR1 MNHNS and CDR2 SASEGT. CDR3 residues: CASSKERMANQPQHF. The CDR3 DNA reads as TGTGCCAGCAGTAAAGAACGGATGGCCAATCAGCCCCAGCATTTT.

This rearrangement joins TRBV7-9 to TRBJ1-1; D possibly corresponds to TRBD1 (5 bases). V was trimmed by 6 bases and J by 1 base, leaving 18 bases between them. Germline-derived CDR1 and CDR2 are SEHNR and FQNEAQ (reference sequence). The CDR3 length is 16 residues. Written as DNA, the CDR3 is TGTGCCAGCAGACGGGGGATAGTCGGCCCGAACACTGAAGCTTTCTTT. It encodes CASRRGIVGPNTEAFF.

The chain combines TRBV7-8 with TRBJ1-4, with a weak D call TRBD1 (5 bases). Looked up from germline, CDR1 is SGHVS and CDR2 is FQNEAQ. V shed 5 bases and J shed 10 bases, with 17 bases lying between them. The CDR3 has 14 residues. CDR3 DNA sequence: TGTGCCAGCAGCCTAGATTCCAGGGCGGTAAAACTGTTTTTT. This translates into CASSLDSRAVKLFF. Supplemented by reference TRBV7-8 and TRBJ1-4, the full variable domain reads GAGVSQSPRYKVAKRGQDVALRCDPISGHVSLFWYQQALGQGPEFLTYFQNEAQLDKSGLPSDRFFAERPEGSVSTLKIQRTQQEDSAVYLCASSLDSRAVKLFFGSGTQLSVL.

V is TRBV29-1 and J is TRBJ2-5; 8 bases are a match to TRBD2. The end of the DNA is better explained by TRBJ2-7, so the J call may be wrong. CDR1 and CDR2 from the germline V gene are SQVTM and ANQGSEA. The CDR3 is 13 residues long. The CDR3 is CSVGGSGKYEQYF. CDR3 DNA: TGCAGCGTTGGGGGTAGCGGGAAGTACGAGCAGTACTTC.

The genes are TRBV11-2 and TRBJ2-1; D might be TRBD1 (5 bases). The V gene lost 5 bases and the J gene lost 7 bases, with 18 bases spanning the gap. Germline V gene data show CDR1 as SGHAT and CDR2 as FQNNGV. The CDR3 has 15 residues. CDR3 residues: CASSLTRVPGNEQFF. CDR3 DNA: TGTGCCAGCAGCCTAACCCGGGTCCCAGGGAATGAGCAGTTCTTC.

The rearrangement links TRBV5-1 to TRBJ2-1; D gene unclear. Per the germline V gene, CDR1 is SGHRS and CDR2 is YFSETQ. This CDR3 has 14 residues. Deletions cut 5 bases from V and 3 bases from J, with 12 bases between. CDR3 in amino acids: CASSLGPSYNEQFF. The CDR3, as DNA: TGCGCCAGCAGTTTAGGACCGAGCTACAATGAGCAGTTCTTC.

CDR3 coding DNA: TGTGCCAGCAGCCGGTCCGGGACTAGCGCTTACAATGAGCAGTTCTTC. Its translation is CASSRSGTSAYNEQFF. This chain connects TRBV11-2 to TRBJ2-1, with 10 bases that match TRBD2. The CDR3 is 16 residues long. The V segment lost 5 bases and the J segment 4 bases; nucleotides outside the gene matches: 8. Per germline, CDR1 SGHAT and CDR2 FQNNGV.

The chain employs TRBV28 and TRBJ2-1, with 11 bases identical to TRBD2. The CDR3 runs to 17 residues. V gave up 4 bases and J gave up 8 bases; unmatched junction bases: 13. Germline V gene lookup returns CDR1 MDHEN and CDR2 SYDVKM. The CDR3 protein is CASSSWGLADTSDEQFF. CDR3 DNA sequence: TGTGCCAGCAGTTCTTGGGGACTAGCGGACACCTCGGATGAGCAGTTCTTC.

This clone showed up just a few times. The chain couples TRBV18 to TRBJ1-1; a possible D gene is TRBD1 (6 bases). Deletions cut 2 bases from V and 5 bases from J, with 15 bases between. Germline V gene data show CDR1 as KGHSH and CDR2 as LQKENI. CDR3 length: 15 residues. The CDR3 loop reads CASSPGAGADTEAFF. CDR3 coding DNA: TGTGCCAGCTCACCAGGCGCAGGGGCGGATACTGAAGCTTTCTTT. Based on the CDR3 plus reference TRBV18 and TRBJ1-1, the full variable domain is NAGVMQNPRHLVRRRGQEARLRCSPMKGHSHVYWYRQLPEEGLKFMVYLQKENIIDESGMPKERFSAEFPKEGPSILRIQQVVRGDSAAYFCASSPGAGADTEAFFGQGTRLTVV.

Points on this clone: Other DNA sequences in this specimen translate into the identical CDR3. The rearrangement links TRBV20-1 to TRBJ1-5; D not certain. Germline CDR1 and CDR2: DFQATT and SNEGSKA (reference sequence). The CDR3 loop spans 10 amino acids. CDR3 nucleotide sequence: TGCTCTGTCGACAATCAGCCCCAGCATTTT. Encoded protein: CSVDNQPQHF.

This clone has a handful of counts. This chain connects TRBV23-1 to TRBJ2-5, with D unresolved. TRBV23-1 is designated an ORF whose function remains uncertain. The CDR3 runs 14 residues. Trimming shortened V by 6 bases and J by 4 bases, and 15 bases separated the two germline ends. CDR3: CASSQGTVIETQYF. The DNA of the CDR3 is TGCGCCAGCAGCCAAGGCACGGTAATAGAGACCCAGTACTTC.

This clone was seen more than once but under ten times. This chain uses TRBV10-3 with TRBJ2-7, with 12 nucleotides matching TRBD2. Germline lookup yields CDR1 ENHRY and CDR2 SYGVKD. V lost 8 bases and J lost 1; bases outside the gene matches: 15. CDR3 length: 18 amino acids. CDR3 amino acids: CAIGGGAPLAGGSYEQYF. The CDR3 DNA sequence: TGTGCCATCGGAGGGGGCGCCCCACTAGCGGGAGGTTCCTACGAGCAGTACTTC.

J is TRBJ2-5 and V is TRBV4-3, with D perhaps given as TRBD1 or TRBD2 (5 bases each). V gave up 0 bases and J gave up 5 bases, with 13 bases separating them. CDR3 length: 15 amino acids. Germline CDR1 LGHNA, CDR2 YSLEER. CDR3: CASSQERGQRETQYF. CDR3 nucleotides: TGCGCCAGCAGCCAAGAGAGGGGCCAAAGGGAGACCCAGTACTTC.

The chain couples TRBV7-2 to TRBJ2-7, with D tentatively TRBD2 (6 bases). V gave up 5 bases and J gave up 4 bases, with 12 bases separating them. Germline V gene sequence: CDR1 SGHTA, CDR2 FQGNSA. This CDR3 comprises 13 residues. CDR3 residues: CASSRDWTYEQYF. The CDR3 nucleotides are TGTGCCAGCAGCCGGGACTGGACTTACGAGCAGTACTTC.

This chain uses TRBV27 with TRBJ2-7; maybe TRBD1 (6 bases). V lost 4 bases and J lost 0, with 7 bases in between. Germline V gene lookup returns CDR1 MNHEY and CDR2 SMNVEV (reference sequence). The CDR3 has 13 amino acids. The CDR3 here is CASSSDSSYEQYF. For the CDR3, the DNA is TGTGCCAGCAGTTCGGACAGCTCCTACGAGCAGTACTTC.

This chain links TRBV9 with TRBJ2-7, with D possibly matching TRBD2 (6 bases). Trimming shortened V by 3 bases and J by 4 bases, and 11 bases separated the two germline ends. Germline assignment: CDR1 SGDLS and CDR2 YYNGEE. The CDR3 has 13 amino acids. CDR3 sequence reads: CASSAGTYYEQYF. CDR3 in DNA: TGTGCCAGCAGCGCTGGGACTTATTACGAGCAGTACTTC.

In its sample, this clone was seen a few times. The chain has TRBV28 and TRBJ2-3; a weak D match, TRBD1 (6 bases). V shed 5 bases and J shed 0 bases, with 15 bases lying between them. The CDR3 is made up of 16 amino acids. The germline CDR1 and CDR2 sequences are MDHEN and SYDVKM. The CDR3 DNA sequence: TGTGCCAGCAGTCCGTTAGGGGGATCTAGCACAGATACGCAGTATTTT. It yields the protein CASSPLGGSSTDTQYF.

The chain carries TRBV6-5 and TRBJ2-1; a possible D gene is TRBD2 (5 bases). Germline CDR1 is MNHEY and CDR2 is SVGAGI. CDR3 length: 12 residues. Trimming left V 2 bases short and J 9 bases short, with 8 bases between. The CDR3 DNA reads as TGTGCCAGCAGTTACGCGGGTGGTGAGCAGTTCTTC. It codes for CASSYAGGEQFF.